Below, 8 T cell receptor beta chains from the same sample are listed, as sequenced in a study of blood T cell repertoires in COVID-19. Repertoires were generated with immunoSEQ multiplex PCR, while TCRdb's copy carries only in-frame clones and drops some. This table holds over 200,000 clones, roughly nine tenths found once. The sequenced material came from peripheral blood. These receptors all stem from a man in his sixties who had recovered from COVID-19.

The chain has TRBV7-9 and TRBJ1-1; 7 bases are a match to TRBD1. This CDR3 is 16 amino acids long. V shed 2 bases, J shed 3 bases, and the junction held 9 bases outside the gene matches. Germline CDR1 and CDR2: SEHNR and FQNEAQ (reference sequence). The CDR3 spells CASSLRTGYRDTEAFF. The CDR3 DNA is TGTGCCAGCAGCTTAAGGACAGGCTACAGGGACACTGAAGCTTTCTTT.

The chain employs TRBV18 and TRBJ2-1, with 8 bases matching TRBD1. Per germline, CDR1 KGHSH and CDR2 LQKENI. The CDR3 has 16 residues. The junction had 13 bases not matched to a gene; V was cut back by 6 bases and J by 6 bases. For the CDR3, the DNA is TGTGCCAGCTCCACCAGGGGGACAGGCGACCTCAATGAGCAGTTCTTC. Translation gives CASSTRGTGDLNEQFF.

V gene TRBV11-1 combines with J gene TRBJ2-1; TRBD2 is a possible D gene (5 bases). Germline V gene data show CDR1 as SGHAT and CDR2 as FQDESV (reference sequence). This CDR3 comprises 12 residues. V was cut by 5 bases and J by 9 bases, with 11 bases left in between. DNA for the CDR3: TGTGCCAGCAGCCAGACTATTACTGAGCAGTTCTTC. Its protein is CASSQTITEQFF.

CDR3 DNA: TGTGCCAGCAGCGCCCGGGACTATAGGTCACCCCTCCACTTT. This codes for CASSARDYRSPLHF. This chain links TRBV9 with TRBJ1-6; D possibly corresponds to TRBD1 (5 bases). The V end lost 3 bases, the J end lost 10 bases, and 14 bases lay between the germline ends. This CDR3 region has 14 residues. The germline V gene encodes CDR1 SGDLS and CDR2 YYNGEE.

The CDR3 DNA reads as TGTGCCAGCAGCGAAGAGGCGGGGAGAGACTATGGCTACACCTTC. This encodes CASSEEAGRDYGYTF. The chain carries TRBV9 and TRBJ1-2; no clear D gene. Germline-derived CDR1 and CDR2 are SGDLS and YYNGEE. The CDR3 has 15 amino acids. Trimming pared 3 bases from V and 3 bases from J, leaving 15 bases between. The full variable domain, with the rest looked up from reference TRBV9 and TRBJ1-2, is DSGVTQTPKHLITATGQRVTLRCSPRSGDLSVYWYQQSLDQGLQFLIQYYNGEERAKGNILERFSAQQFPDLHSELNLSSLELGDSALYFCASSEEAGRDYGYTFGSGTRLTVV.

CDR3: CASSVNGQGTSFNYGYTF. In DNA, the CDR3 is TGTGCCAGCAGCGTGAATGGCCAGGGGACCTCCTTTAACTATGGCTACACCTTC. V and J are TRBV9 and TRBJ1-2; D possibly corresponds to TRBD1 (6 bases). This CDR3 is 18 amino acids long. V shed 2 bases and J shed 1 base, with 21 bases lying between them. Looked up from germline, CDR1 is SGDLS and CDR2 is YYNGEE.

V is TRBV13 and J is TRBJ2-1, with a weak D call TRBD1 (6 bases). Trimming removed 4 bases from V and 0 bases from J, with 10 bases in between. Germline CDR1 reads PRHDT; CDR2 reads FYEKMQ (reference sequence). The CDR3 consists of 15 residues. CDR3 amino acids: CASSSGQSSYNEQFF. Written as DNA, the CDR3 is TGTGCCAGCAGCTCCGGACAGAGCTCCTACAATGAGCAGTTCTTC.

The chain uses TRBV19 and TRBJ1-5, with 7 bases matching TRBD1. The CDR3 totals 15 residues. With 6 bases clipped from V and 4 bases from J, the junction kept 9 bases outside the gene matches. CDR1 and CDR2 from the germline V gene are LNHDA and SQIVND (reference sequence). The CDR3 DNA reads TGTGCCAGTAGCCCTTTACAGGGGTTAAATCAGCCCCAGCATTTT. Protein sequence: CASSPLQGLNQPQHF.